This TCR beta chain was retrieved from a study of PD-1 and CTLA-4 blockade in melanoma. Data came from immunoSEQ multiplex PCR; TCRdb stores just in-frame clones and leaves some out. The sample contains approximately 17,000 clones, around 70% of which appear only once. The length of the CDR3 is 13 residues. CDR1 and CDR2 (germline): MNHEY, SVGAGI. V gave up 5 bases and J gave up 3 bases, with 10 bases separating them. The rearrangement uses TRBV6-5 and TRBJ2-5; D is unclear. Sequencing was performed on CD8+ T cells from peripheral blood, taken before anti-PD-1 treatment. The TCR comes from a human donor with melanoma. The CDR3 here is CASSPMRKETQYF. The CDR3 DNA reads TGTGCCAGCAGTCCTATGAGGAAAGAGACCCAGTACTTC.